This T cell receptor (beta chain) was sequenced in a study of blood T cell repertoires in COVID-19 (dated by TCRdb to 2020 to 2022). About the study as a whole: Samples from collaborators originated in the United States, Italy and Spain and spanned both the acute and convalescent phases of COVID-19. The repertoires were released in a freely available public database meant as a resource for research on the immune response to SARS-CoV-2. Where available, HLA class I and class II types were taken from metadata supplied by the sample provider and were not determined by assay-based typing. The dataset comprised deeply sampled blood TCRbeta repertoires from subjects exposed to, actively infected with, or recovered from COVID-19. Nearly every sample came with metadata listing a de-identified subject ID, COVID-19 status, age in years and sex. The prospective study material was composed of cDNA or gDNA derived from T cells, B-cell-depleted T cells, or PBMCs. Samples came from the ongoing ImmuneRACE study (first 160 participants) plus 1,254 subjects from 6 global collaborators. General study outcomes and caveats: The quantity of clinical and demographic metadata differed by source and by participant and was supplied without curation.

Regarding this clone: What antigen it recognizes has not been identified. Base qualities are missing; no much larger clone stands one base away.

TCRbeta CDR3 regions were amplified from genomic DNA using the immunoSEQ Assay, a bias-controlled multiplex PCR. Turning to the authors' computational methods: The number of nucleated cells in each sample was estimated by amplification of reference gene primers within the assay. To quantify the absolute abundance of each unique TCRbeta CDR3 rearrangement, sequence reads were collapsed and filtered. For each sample, productive Simpson clonality was calculated by taking the square root of Simpson's diversity index across productive rearrangements. TCRdb re-hosts the immuneACCESS table, in-frame sequences only. Its copies lack some clones; in the studies checked, an unresolved V gene accounts for under half of them, and the cause for the rest is not known. The DNA gave D and trimming, while V, J and clone size come from that table. The sample table contains roughly 230,000 clones; only one count was recorded for around 84% of them. Over 9.5% of the sample goes to the ten largest clones.

One collaborating source in Seattle enrolled patients during active infection and followed them longitudinally through the course of disease. Each collaborating institution followed its own protocols to collect whole blood in K2EDTA tubes. For TCRbeta analysis, collaborators shipped samples as frozen whole blood, isolated PBMCs, or DNA extracted from either of those sample types. From cysteine to phenylalanine, the CDR3 is 15 amino acids long. Only CDR3 DNA remains: 45 bases, in frame from the first base. V ends up 3 bases short and J 5 bases short, with an unmatched junction base count of 8. CDR1 MGHDK and CDR2 SYGVNS were looked up in the germline V gene.

The TCR was taken from a woman older than 75 with COVID-19, enrolled during active disease. The specimen was peripheral blood. In this chain, TRBV25-1 is recombined with TRBJ2-7, with 9 middle bases fitting TRBD1. The CDR3 sequence is CASSDLTGGGDEQYF. The DNA sequence is given as TGTGCCAGCAGTGATCTTACAGGGGGCGGCGACGAGCAGTACTTC.